This T cell receptor beta chain was sequenced for a study of T cell changes during pregnancy in multiple sclerosis. Using immunoSEQ multiplex PCR, the repertoire was profiled, and TCRdb retains in-frame clones only, with some absent. Counted here are just under 65,000 clones, under 95% occurring once; the ten biggest clones make up more than 3%. The CDR3 covers 14 residues. The germline V gene encodes CDR1 MNHEY and CDR2 SMNVEV (reference sequence). The junction had 3 bases not matched to a gene; V was cut back by 3 bases and J by 4 bases. The chain links TRBV27 to TRBJ1-5; 7 bases align to TRBD1. Sequences were derived from CD8+ T cells from peripheral blood mononuclear cells, sampled in the second trimester of pregnancy. The receptor was isolated from a female donor with multiple sclerosis, enrolled in a pregnancy study. CDR3 residues: CASSLQGGNQPQHF. CDR3 bases: TGTGCCAGCAGTTTGCAGGGGGGAAATCAGCCCCAGCATTTT.